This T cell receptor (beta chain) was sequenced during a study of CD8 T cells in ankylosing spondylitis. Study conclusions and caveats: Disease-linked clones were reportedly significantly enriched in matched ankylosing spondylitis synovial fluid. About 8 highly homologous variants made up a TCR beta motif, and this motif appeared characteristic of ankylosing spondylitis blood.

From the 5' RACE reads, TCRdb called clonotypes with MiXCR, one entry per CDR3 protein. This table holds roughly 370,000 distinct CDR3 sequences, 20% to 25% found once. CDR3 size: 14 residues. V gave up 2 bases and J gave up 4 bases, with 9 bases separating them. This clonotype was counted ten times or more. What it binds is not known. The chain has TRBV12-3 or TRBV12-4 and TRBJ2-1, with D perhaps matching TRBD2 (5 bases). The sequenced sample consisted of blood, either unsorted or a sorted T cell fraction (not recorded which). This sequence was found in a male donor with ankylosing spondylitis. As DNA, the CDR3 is TGTGCCAGCAGTTTAAGTCGGGGATACAATGAGCAGTTCTTC. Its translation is CASSLSRGYNEQFF.